This T cell receptor (beta chain) was identified in a study of breast tumors, draining lymph nodes, adjacent tissues. Breast cancer patients provided tissue from their axillary draining lymph nodes. This clonotype was seen repeatedly, ten times or more. V was pared by 5 bases and J by 5 bases, with 16 bases between. The germline V gene has CDR1 MNHNY and CDR2 SVGAGI (reference sequence). This CDR3 has 14 amino acids. TCRdb re-derived calls from the multiplex PCR reads in MiXCR, one entry per CDR3 protein. The sample comprises about 200,000 distinct CDR3 sequences, about 32% of which are singletons, and roughly 4% rests with the top ten.

This receptor was identified in a female donor with breast cancer. Some clones in this sample may be carry-over from other donors' samples. The specimen sequenced was axillary lymph node tissue. The rearrangement joins TRBV6-6 to TRBJ2-7; D unresolved. The chain's CDR3 is CASSPSNQYDEQYF. The CDR3 nucleotides read TGTGCCAGCAGTCCATCCAACCAGTACGACGAGCAGTACTTC.